This T cell receptor (beta chain) was retrieved from a study of OX40 agonist ivuxolimab in advanced cancers. V was cut by 6 bases and J by 7 bases, with 18 bases left in between. This CDR3 spans 14 amino acids. Germline-derived CDR1 and CDR2 are MDHEN and SYDVKM. Some clones are missing from TCRdb's copy, which holds only in-frame ones; the method was immunoSEQ multiplex PCR. The sample has approximately 12,000 clones, about four fifths seen once. The gene calls are TRBV28 and TRBJ1-1, with D perhaps matching TRBD1 (5 bases). The receptor was isolated from an adult with an advanced solid tumor such as melanoma, head and neck, liver or kidney cancer. The sequenced sample was CD4+ or CD8+ T cells sorted from blood, obtained in a trial of the OX40 agonist ivuxolimab. The CDR3 is CASSWFREGSEAFF. The CDR3 nucleotides read TGTGCCAGCAGCTGGTTCAGGGAAGGGAGTGAAGCTTTCTTT. The full variable domain, rest sourced from reference TRBV28 and TRBJ1-1, is DVKVTQSSRYLVKRTGEKVFLECVQDMDHENMFWYRQDPGLGLRLIYFSYDVKMKEKGDIPEGYSVSREKKERFSLILESASTNQTSMYLCASSWFREGSEAFFGQGTRLTVV.